The 28 T cell receptor beta chains below come from one sample, sequenced in a study of OX40 agonist ivuxolimab in advanced cancers. Assay used: immunoSEQ multiplex PCR; TCRdb lists only in-frame clones, some missing. The sample lists some 95,000 clones, about 91% occurring once. The sequencing used CD4+ or CD8+ T cells sorted from blood, collected in a trial of the OX40 agonist ivuxolimab. The receptors here all came from an adult with an advanced solid tumor such as melanoma, head and neck, liver or kidney cancer.

This rearrangement joins TRBV6-1 to TRBJ1-5; D call uncertain. The germline CDR1 and CDR2 sequences are MNHNS and SASEGT. The CDR3 runs to 14 residues. Trimming shortened V by 3 bases and J by 10 bases, and 16 bases separated the two germline ends. The CDR3 here is CASSEQPLGEPQHF. CDR3 nucleotides: TGTGCCAGCAGTGAGCAACCGCTCGGGGAACCCCAGCATTTT.

This clone was seen once. Other DNA variants within this sample encode the same CDR3. The gene calls are TRBV29-1 and TRBJ1-1; D gene ambiguous. Germline V gives CDR1 SQVTM, CDR2 ANQGSEA. CDR3 length equals 10 residues. With 5 bases removed from V and 0 bases from J, the gap between germline ends came to 1 base. In DNA, the CDR3 is TGCAGCGTTTTGAACACTGAAGCTTTCTTT. Its translation: CSVLNTEAFF.

The CDR3 DNA reads TGTGCCAGCTCGACCGGTGGGTCGGACATTCAGTACTTC. Protein: CASSTGGSDIQYF. The chain is built from TRBV18 and TRBJ2-4; D is unclear. The CDR3 is made up of 13 amino acids. Germline values: CDR1 KGHSH, CDR2 LQKENI. Trimming cost V 6 bases and J 8 bases, with 14 bases left between them. Full variable domain (rest looked up from reference TRBV18 and TRBJ2-4): NAGVMQNPRHLVRRRGQEARLRCSPMKGHSHVYWYRQLPEEGLKFMVYLQKENIIDESGMPKERFSAEFPKEGPSILRIQQVVRGDSAAYFCASSTGGSDIQYFGAGTRLSVL.

The chain links TRBV5-4 to TRBJ2-7; D gene ambiguous. V lost 8 bases to trimming and J lost 1 base, with 19 bases between them. The CDR3 runs 15 residues. Germline CDR1 and CDR2: SGHNT and YYREEE (reference sequence). Here the CDR3 DNA reads TGTGCCAGAGAACCGGGCCGCAATATATCCTACGAGCAGTACTTC. Protein sequence: CAREPGRNISYEQYF.

The rearrangement links TRBV6-1 to TRBJ1-6; tentative D call: TRBD1 (6 bases). This CDR3 region has 18 residues. Germline V gives CDR1 MNHNS, CDR2 SASEGT. V was cut by 1 base and J by 7 bases, with 20 bases left in between. The CDR3 protein is CASSEGVGGGARNSPLHF. The CDR3 nucleotides are TGTGCCAGCAGTGAAGGGGTAGGTGGGGGGGCTCGAAATTCACCCCTCCACTTT.

This clone has just one count. This same CDR3 is encoded by further DNA sequences in the sample. This chain uses TRBV18 with TRBJ1-1; D perhaps matches TRBD1 (5 bases). V gave up 3 bases and J gave up 0 bases, with 8 bases separating them. The CDR3 extends over 14 amino acids. CDR1 and CDR2 (germline): KGHSH, LQKENI. CDR3 coding DNA: TGTGCCAGCTCACCCCAGGGTTTGAACACTGAAGCTTTCTTT. The encoded protein is CASSPQGLNTEAFF.

This sequence joins TRBV30 and TRBJ2-7; D is perhaps TRBD1 (7 bases). The CDR3 extends over 13 amino acids. V dropped 6 bases and J dropped 1 base, with 13 bases sitting between them. CDR1 and CDR2 (germline): GTSNPN, SVGIG (reference sequence). CDR3 nucleotide sequence: TGTGCCTGTACGACAGGGACTTCCTACGAGCAGTACTTC. This sequence encodes CACTTGTSYEQYF.

The chain couples TRBV30 to TRBJ1-2; TRBD1 aligns across 8 bases. This CDR3 has 15 residues. V lost 1 base and J lost 0; bases outside the gene matches: 4. Germline V gene data show CDR1 as GTSNPN and CDR2 as SVGIG (reference sequence). The CDR3 DNA reads TGTGCCTGGAGTGACTGGACAGGGACTAACTATGGCTACACCTTC. The encoded protein is CAWSDWTGTNYGYTF.

This clone was found a few times. The chain uses TRBV19 and TRBJ2-5, with 14 bases aligning to TRBD2. The CDR3 extends over 19 amino acids. Germline CDR1 LNHDA, CDR2 SQIVND (reference sequence). The V and J ends lost 1 base and 3 bases, in that order; junction bases with no gene match: 10. The CDR3 DNA follows: TGTGCCAGTAGTATAGGTTTCAGGCAGGGACTAGCGGGGGAAGAGACCCAGTACTTC. It translates to CASSIGFRQGLAGEETQYF. Looking up the rest from reference TRBV19 and TRBJ2-5 gives the full variable domain: DGGITQSPKYLFRKEGQNVTLSCEQNLNHDAMYWYRQDPGQGLRLIYYSQIVNDFQKGDIAEGYSVSREKKESFPLTVTSAQKNPTAFYLCASSIGFRQGLAGEETQYFGPGTRLLVL.

This chain connects TRBV5-1 to TRBJ1-3, with 10 bases fitting TRBD1. J was trimmed by 0 bases and V by 4 bases; bases with no gene match: 1. In germline, CDR1 is SGHRS, CDR2 YFSETQ. The CDR3 is made up of 15 amino acids. The CDR3 nucleotides are TGCGCCAGCAGCCGGACAGGGGGCTCTGGAAACACCATATATTTT. Translating it yields CASSRTGGSGNTIYF.

V usage is TRBV6-5 and J usage is TRBJ2-7, with 8 bases matching TRBD2. The germline gives CDR1 MNHEY, CDR2 SVGAGI. V shed 6 bases and J 2 bases; nucleotides not matched to a gene: 12. This CDR3 contains 16 residues. The DNA of the CDR3 is TGTGCCAGCAGCTACCCTGACGGGGGGGGCCCCTACGAGCAGTACTTC. Protein: CASSYPDGGGPYEQYF.

CDR3 sequence (DNA): TGTGCCAGCAGCTTAGCTCGGGGGGCCTACGAGCAGTACTTC. Translation: CASSLARGAYEQYF. The chain recombines TRBV11-3 with TRBJ2-7; TRBD2 matches at 7 bases. The CDR3 extends over 14 amino acids. V gave up 1 base and J gave up 2 bases; unmatched junction bases: 2. CDR1 and CDR2 (germline): SGHNT, YENEEA. Full variable domain (remainder filled in from reference TRBV11-3 and TRBJ2-7): EAGVVQSPRYKIIEKKQPVAFWCNPISGHNTLYWYLQNLGQGPELLIRYENEEAVDDSQLPKDRFSAERLKGVDSTLKIQPAELGDSAVYLCASSLARGAYEQYFGPGTRLTVT.

The V call is TRBV6-1, the J call TRBJ1-5; D remains ambiguous. The V end lost 4 bases, the J end lost 7 bases, and 17 bases lay between the germline ends. Germline lookup yields CDR1 MNHNS and CDR2 SASEGT. The CDR3 runs to 15 residues. CDR3 nucleotide sequence: TGTGCCAGCAGTGCGTACCTTGGGGTAGGGCAGCCCCAGCATTTT. Protein sequence: CASSAYLGVGQPQHF.

The chain combines TRBV5-1 with TRBJ2-3; D gene uncertain. This CDR3 has 20 amino acids. Trimming pared 0 bases from V and 2 bases from J, leaving 25 bases between. Germline loops: CDR1 SGHRS, CDR2 YFSETQ. CDR3 amino acids: CASSLGASPHILTPTDTQYF. In DNA, the CDR3 is TGCGCCAGCAGCTTGGGGGCTAGTCCCCACATCCTCACCCCCACAGATACGCAGTATTTT.

The chain carries TRBV27 and TRBJ2-5; D is possibly TRBD2 (6 bases). Between the trimmed V and J ends, which lost 4 bases and 5 bases, there was a span of 14 bases. CDR1 and CDR2 from the germline V gene are MNHEY and SMNVEV (reference sequence). The CDR3 contains 14 residues. The CDR3 sequence is CASSSTTSGETQYF. In nucleotides, the CDR3 is TGTGCCAGCAGTTCTACGACTAGTGGGGAGACCCAGTACTTC.

This clone was seen a single time. The V gene is TRBV11-3, the J gene TRBJ1-1; a weak D match, TRBD1 (5 bases). The CDR3 loop spans 14 amino acids. Trimming shortened V by 3 bases and J by 1 base, and 9 bases separated the two germline ends. Germline CDR1 and CDR2: SGHNT and YENEEA. CDR3: CASSFRGQNTEAFF. Written as DNA, the CDR3 is TGTGCCAGCAGCTTCCGGGGCCAGAACACTGAAGCTTTCTTT.

This chain links TRBV5-1 with TRBJ1-1; no clear D gene. V lost 0 bases and J lost 6, with 9 bases in between. The CDR3 is made up of 13 amino acids. Germline CDR1 is SGHRS and CDR2 is YFSETQ. The CDR3 reads CASSLGQDAEAFF. The DNA for the CDR3 is TGCGCCAGCAGCTTGGGCCAGGACGCTGAAGCTTTCTTT.

The V gene is TRBV7-9, the J gene TRBJ2-2; D is uncertain. With 3 bases removed from V and 1 base from J, the gap between germline ends came to 9 bases. Germline assignment: CDR1 SEHNR and CDR2 FQNEAQ (reference sequence). The CDR3 runs to 15 residues. CDR3 sequence reads: CASSFRLKNTGELFF. The CDR3 nucleotides read TGTGCCAGCAGCTTCCGGCTAAAGAACACCGGGGAGCTGTTTTTT.

V usage is TRBV7-2 and J usage is TRBJ2-5, with 7 nucleotides matching TRBD2. CDR1 and CDR2 from the germline V gene are SGHTA and FQGNSA. The V and J ends lost 5 bases and 4 bases, in that order; junction bases with no gene match: 13. This CDR3 has 16 amino acids. This chain's CDR3 is CASSLGLAGRRETQYF. The CDR3 coding sequence is TGTGCCAGCAGCCTCGGACTTGCCGGGAGGAGAGAGACCCAGTACTTC.

This chain joins TRBV30 and TRBJ2-7; possibly TRBD1 for D (5 bases). The length of the CDR3 is 14 residues. CDR1 and CDR2 from the germline V gene are GTSNPN and SVGIG (reference sequence). Trimming pared 0 bases from V and 9 bases from J, leaving 18 bases between. The CDR3 sequence: CAWSVKGPGQGQYF. In DNA, the CDR3 is TGTGCCTGGAGTGTAAAGGGGCCAGGGCAAGGGCAGTACTTC.

CDR3 sequence (DNA): TGTGCCAGCAGCGACAGAAGCGGGTGGGGGCAGTACTTC. This codes for CASSDRSGWGQYF. The V gene is TRBV21-1, the J gene TRBJ2-7; the DNA was not used to check the table's D call, TRBD2. TRBV21-1 counts as a pseudogene. The CDR3 covers 13 residues.

The chain links TRBV18 to TRBJ1-3, with D perhaps matching TRBD1 (6 bases). Trimming removed 2 bases from V and 0 bases from J, with 11 bases in between. This CDR3 is built from 16 residues. In germline, CDR1 is KGHSH, CDR2 LQKENI. CDR3 in amino acids: CASSPSTGSSGNTIYF. CDR3 bases: TGTGCCAGCTCACCATCAACAGGGAGCTCTGGAAACACCATATATTTT.

This chain links TRBV5-1 with TRBJ2-6; perhaps TRBD2 as D (6 bases). V lost 3 bases and J lost 4, with 20 bases in between. The germline V gene has CDR1 SGHRS and CDR2 YFSETQ. The CDR3 is 18 residues long. DNA for the CDR3: TGCGCCAGCAGCTGGGACTCCCAAGGGGCGTCCGGGGCCAACGTCCTGACTTTC. This sequence encodes CASSWDSQGASGANVLTF.

The rearrangement joins TRBV30 to TRBJ1-1; no clear D gene. The germline V and J ends were trimmed by 5 bases and 4 bases, with 20 bases remaining between them. The CDR3 consists of 15 residues. In germline, CDR1 is GTSNPN, CDR2 SVGIG (reference sequence). The CDR3 spells CAWGFVGRGVTEAFF. CDR3 bases: TGTGCCTGGGGGTTTGTCGGGAGAGGAGTCACTGAAGCTTTCTTT.

This chain links TRBV11-2 with TRBJ2-7; possibly TRBD2 for D (7 bases). CDR3 length: 14 amino acids. Trimming cost V 6 bases and J 5 bases, with 17 bases left between them. Germline V gene data show CDR1 as SGHAT and CDR2 as FQNNGV. The CDR3 reads CASRGAGAPNEQYF. As DNA, the CDR3 is TGTGCCAGCAGGGGTGCGGGGGCGCCGAACGAGCAGTACTTC.

This clone was found once. CDR3 sequence reads: CASSLGTLSKNIQYF. DNA of the CDR3: TGTGCCAGCAGCTTAGGGACATTATCCAAAAACATTCAGTACTTC. This chain links TRBV7-9 with TRBJ2-4; tentatively, D is TRBD1 (5 bases). Trimming pared 1 base from V and 2 bases from J, leaving 9 bases between. This CDR3 contains 15 residues. The germline gives CDR1 SEHNR, CDR2 FQNEAQ (reference sequence).

This clone was recorded once. This rearrangement joins TRBV5-1 to TRBJ2-3; D remains unclear. The germline V and J ends were trimmed by 4 bases and 2 bases, with 14 bases remaining between them. The CDR3 contains 15 residues. Germline loops: CDR1 SGHRS, CDR2 YFSETQ. CDR3 bases: TGCGCCAGCAGCCGGCCCTCCCTCACCACAGATACGCAGTATTTT. This codes for CASSRPSLTTDTQYF.

This clone turned up a few times. This rearrangement joins TRBV5-8 to TRBJ2-3; D may correspond to TRBD1 or TRBD2 (5 bases each). Germline lookup yields CDR1 SGHTS and CDR2 YDEGEE. V gave up 4 bases and J gave up 7 bases, with 10 bases separating them. The length of the CDR3 is 12 residues. CDR3 in DNA: TGTGCCAGCAGCCAGGGAGTGAATACGCAGTATTTT. It specifies CASSQGVNTQYF.